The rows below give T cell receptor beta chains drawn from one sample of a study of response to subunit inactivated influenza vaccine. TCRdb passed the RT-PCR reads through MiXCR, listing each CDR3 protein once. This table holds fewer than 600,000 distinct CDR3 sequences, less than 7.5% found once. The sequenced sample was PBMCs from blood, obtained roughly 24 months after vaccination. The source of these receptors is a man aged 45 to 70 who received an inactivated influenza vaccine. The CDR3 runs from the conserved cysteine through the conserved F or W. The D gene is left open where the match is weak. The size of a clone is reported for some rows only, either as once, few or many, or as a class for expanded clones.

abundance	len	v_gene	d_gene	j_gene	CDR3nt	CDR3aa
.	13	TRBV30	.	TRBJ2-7	TGTGCCTGGAGTGTACACCTAGTCTACGAGCAGTACTTC	CAWSVHLVYEQYF
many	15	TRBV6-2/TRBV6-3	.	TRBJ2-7	TGTGCCAGCAGTTATCGTGCCGGGACATCCTACGAGCAGTACTTC	CASSYRAGTSYEQYF
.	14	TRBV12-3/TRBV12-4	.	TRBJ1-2	TGTGCCAGCAGACCTACTCAACTTAACTATGGCTACACCTTC	CASRPTQLNYGYTF
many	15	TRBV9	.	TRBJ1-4	TGTGCCAGCAGCCAAGGAGGGGGAACTAATGAAAAACTGTTTTTT	CASSQGGGTNEKLFF
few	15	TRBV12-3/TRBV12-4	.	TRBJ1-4	TGTGCCAGCAGTTTAGCGGGAGGTACAGATGAAAAACTGTTTTTT	CASSLAGGTDEKLFF
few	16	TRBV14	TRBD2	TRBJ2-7	TGTGCCAGCAGCCAAGAGTACGGGGGGGCCCCCTACGAGCAGTACTTC	CASSQEYGGAPYEQYF
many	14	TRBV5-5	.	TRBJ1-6	TGTGCCAGCAGCTTGGACAGGGTGAATTCACCCCTCCACTTT	CASSLDRVNSPLHF
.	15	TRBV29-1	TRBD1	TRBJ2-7	TGCAGCGTTGAAGAGTTAGGACAGGAGTCATACGAGCAGTACTTC	CSVEELGQESYEQYF
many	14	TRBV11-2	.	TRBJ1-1	TGTGCCAGCAGCTTAGCCCGCATGAACACTGAAGCTTTCTTT	CASSLARMNTEAFF
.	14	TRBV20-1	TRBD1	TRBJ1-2	TGCAGTGCTAGAGCTCCGGACAGGGTAAATGGCTACACCTTC	CSARAPDRVNGYTF
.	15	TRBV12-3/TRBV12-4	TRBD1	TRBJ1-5	TGTGCCAGCAGTTCCCTCGACAGGGGCAATCAGCCCCAGCATTTT	CASSSLDRGNQPQHF
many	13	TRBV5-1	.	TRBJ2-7	TGCGCCAGCAGCTTGAGCCCGAGCTACGAGCAGTACTTC	CASSLSPSYEQYF
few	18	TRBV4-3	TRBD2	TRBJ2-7	TGCGCCAGCAGCCAAGATATCGAGGCGGGAGGGCGTAGGTACGAGCAGTACTTC	CASSQDIEAGGRRYEQYF
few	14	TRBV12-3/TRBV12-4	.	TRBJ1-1	TGTGCCAGCAGTTCAAGAAGGGGGAACACTGAAGCTTTCTTT	CASSSRRGNTEAFF
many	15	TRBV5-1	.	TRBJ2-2	TGCGCCAGCAGCTTGAGTATCGCGAACACCGGGGAGCTGTTTTTT	CASSLSIANTGELFF
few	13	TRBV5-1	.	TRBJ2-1	TGCGCCAGCAGCGCGGTGGGGTACAATGAGCAGTTCTTC	CASSAVGYNEQFF
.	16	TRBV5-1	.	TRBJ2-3	TGCGCCAGCAGCTTCGTGGGGCCCCCCGGGAAAGATACGCAGTATTTT	CASSFVGPPGKDTQYF
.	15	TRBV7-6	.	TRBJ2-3	TGTGCCAGCAGCTTAGCGGGAGCTAACACAGATACGCAGTATTTT	CASSLAGANTDTQYF
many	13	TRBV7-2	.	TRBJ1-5	TGTGCCAGCAGCTCGGACCGGAATCAGCCCCAGCATTTT	CASSSDRNQPQHF
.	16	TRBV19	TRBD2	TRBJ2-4	TGTGCCAGTAGTATTCGACTAGCGGGAAGCAAAAACATTCAGTACTTC	CASSIRLAGSKNIQYF
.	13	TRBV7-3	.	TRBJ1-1	TGTGCCAGCAGCTTAGGTCACAGGACTGAAGCTTTCTTT	CASSLGHRTEAFF
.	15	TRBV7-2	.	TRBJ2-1	TGTGCCAGCAGCTTAGTTGCGCCCGGGGGAAATGAGCAGTTCTTC	CASSLVAPGGNEQFF
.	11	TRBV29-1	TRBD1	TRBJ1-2	TGCAGCGTCGACAGGGGCGCTGGCTACACCTTC	CSVDRGAGYTF
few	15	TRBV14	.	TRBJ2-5	TGTGCCAGCAGCCAAGGGTTATCTGTCCAAGAGACCCAGTACTTC	CASSQGLSVQETQYF
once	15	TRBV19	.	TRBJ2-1	TGTGCCAGTAGGCCCGTCGGGGGTCTAGGGAATGAGCAGTTCTTC	CASRPVGGLGNEQFF
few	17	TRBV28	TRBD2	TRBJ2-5	TGTGCCAGCAGCCTCCTCGGGACTAGCGGGAGTATGGAGACCCAGTACTTC	CASSLLGTSGSMETQYF
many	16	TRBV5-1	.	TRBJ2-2	TGCGCCAGCAGACGTCGACAGGCCTCGGTAGACGGGGAGCTGTTTTTT	CASRRRQASVDGELFF
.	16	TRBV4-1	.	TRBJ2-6	TGCGCCAGCAGCCAAGTGGGGGGCTCTGGGGCCAACGTCCTGACTTTC	CASSQVGGSGANVLTF
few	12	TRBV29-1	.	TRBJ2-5	TGCAGTGTTGGGGGTTGGCAAGAGACCCAGTACTTC	CSVGGWQETQYF
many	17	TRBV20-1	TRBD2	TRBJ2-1	TGCAGTGCTAGATCCAGCGGGGCTGGAAGCTCCTACAATGAGCAGTTCTTC	CSARSSGAGSSYNEQFF
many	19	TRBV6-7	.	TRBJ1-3	TGTGCCAGCAGTTACTCGAGAGGAGGTTGGTGGTTCTCTGGAAACACCATATATTTT	CASSYSRGGWWFSGNTIYF
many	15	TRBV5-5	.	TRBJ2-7	TGTGCCAGCAGCTTGGAGGCTCAGGTCCTGGGGGGGCAGTACTTC	CASSLEAQVLGGQYF
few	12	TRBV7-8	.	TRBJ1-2	TGTGCCAGCACCCCCCTTTCGGGTGGCTACACCTTC	CASTPLSGGYTF
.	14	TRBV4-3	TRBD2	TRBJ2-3	TGCGCCAGCAGCCGACTAGCGGGCGGAGATACGCAGTATTTT	CASSRLAGGDTQYF
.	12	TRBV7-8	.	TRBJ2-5	TGTGCCAGCAGCTTATCCACTCAGACCCAGTACTTC	CASSLSTQTQYF
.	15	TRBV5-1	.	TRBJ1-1	TGCGCCAGCACCCCCATGGGCCGGACCAACACTGAAGCTTTCTTT	CASTPMGRTNTEAFF
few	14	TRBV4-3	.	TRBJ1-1	TGCGCCAGCAGCCAAGGAAAGCCGGGCACTGAAGCTTTCTTT	CASSQGKPGTEAFF
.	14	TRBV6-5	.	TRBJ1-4	TGTGCCAGCAGTTACTCCAGCTTTAATGAAAAACTGTTTTTT	CASSYSSFNEKLFF
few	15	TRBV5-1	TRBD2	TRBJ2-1	TGCGCCAGCAGCTCCGGGACTAGCGGGAGGCATGAGCAGTTCTTC	CASSSGTSGRHEQFF
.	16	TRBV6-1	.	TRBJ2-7	TGTGCCAGCAGTGAAGCCGACCGGGGGTGGTTCTACGAGCAGTACTTC	CASSEADRGWFYEQYF
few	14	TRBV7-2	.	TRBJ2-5	TGTGCCAGCAGCCCTCTCGGGACACAAGAGACCCAGTACTTC	CASSPLGTQETQYF
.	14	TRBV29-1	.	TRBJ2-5	TGCAGCGTTGTTTTTGTAGACTATCCAGAGACCCAGTACTTC	CSVVFVDYPETQYF
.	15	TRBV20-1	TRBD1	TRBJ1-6	TGCAGTGCGGCCAGGGGGGGATCCTATAATTCACCCCTCCACTTT	CSAARGGSYNSPLHF
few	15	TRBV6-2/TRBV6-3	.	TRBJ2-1	TGTGCCAGCAGTTACGTTGGAAAAACCTACAATGAGCAGTTCTTC	CASSYVGKTYNEQFF
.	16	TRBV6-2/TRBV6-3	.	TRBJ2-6	TGTGCCAGCAGTTACTCGATAGGGTCTGGGGCCAACGTCCTGACTTTC	CASSYSIGSGANVLTF
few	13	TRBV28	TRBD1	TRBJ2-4	TGTGCCAGCAGGAAGACAGGGGCAAACATTCAGTACTTC	CASRKTGANIQYF
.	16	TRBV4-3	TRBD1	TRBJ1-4	TGCGCCAGCAGCCAAGATGGTTCCAGGGGGAGCGGAAAACTGTTTTTT	CASSQDGSRGSGKLFF
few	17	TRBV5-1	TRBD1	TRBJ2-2	TGCGCCAGCAGCAGCCCAAAAGGGGGCGCGAACACCGGGGAGCTGTTTTTT	CASSSPKGGANTGELFF
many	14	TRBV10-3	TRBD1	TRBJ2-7	TGTGCCATCAGTGACGGGACAGGGATCTACGAGCAGTACTTC	CAISDGTGIYEQYF
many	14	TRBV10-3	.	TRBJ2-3	TGTGCCATCAGTGAGGGGGCAGGCGGCCTCGGGCAGTATTTT	CAISEGAGGLGQYF
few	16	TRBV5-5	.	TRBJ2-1	TGTGCCAGCAGCCCGGGGTCGACAGGCCACTACAATGAGCAGTTCTTC	CASSPGSTGHYNEQFF
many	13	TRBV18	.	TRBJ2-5	TGTGCCAGCTCACCGACCATCCAAGAGACCCAGTACTTC	CASSPTIQETQYF
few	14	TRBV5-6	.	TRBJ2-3	TGTGCCAGCACCCTTGGGCTATTCACAGATACGCAGTATTTT	CASTLGLFTDTQYF
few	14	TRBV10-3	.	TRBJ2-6	TGTGCCATCAGGTCTCTCTCTGGGGCCAACGTCCTGACTTTC	CAIRSLSGANVLTF
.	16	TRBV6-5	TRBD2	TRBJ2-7	TGTGCCAGCATTTTCATGGGACTAGCGGACCACTACGAGCAGTACTTC	CASIFMGLADHYEQYF
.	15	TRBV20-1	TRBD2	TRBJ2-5	TGCAGTGCTCCACCGACTAGCGGGAGTCAAGAGACCCAGTACTTC	CSAPPTSGSQETQYF